The clone carrying this T cell receptor beta chain was detected ten times or more. Its specificity is unknown. This record comes from a study of T cells after yellow fever vaccination. Overall study findings and caveats: FACS-sorted repertoires could contain abundant clonotypes contaminating from the bulk population. A large majority of primary-vaccination clones showed up again after the booster (approximately 96% CD4, around 88% CD8). A weaker but faster secondary response was observed, peaking on day 5 versus 15.

There are 15 residues in the CDR3. Trimming removed 7 bases at V and 5 bases at J, with 20 bases between. Germline V gene sequence: CDR1 MNHEY, CDR2 SVGEGT. In making TCR cDNA, 5'RACE template switching added a universal primer site and UMIs to it. TCRdb itself ran the 5' RACE reads through MiXCR, one entry per CDR3 protein. The top ten clones hold around 23% of a sample with roughly 350,000 distinct CDR3 sequences, about 4% of them seen once. Sequenced here: PBMCs, sampled 5 days after the yellow fever booster vaccination. The TCR sequence derives from a man aged 18 to 30 who received the YFV17D yellow fever vaccine. The V and J genes are TRBV6-2 or TRBV6-3 and TRBJ2-5, with a weak D call TRBD1 (7 bases). CDR3 sequence: CASTTRRGPNETQYF. CDR3 DNA: TGTGCCAGCACTACGAGGAGGGGGCCAAACGAGACCCAGTACTTC.